This T cell receptor (beta chain) was captured in a study of blood T cells in healthy people across ages. Alongside a J-beta primer mix, a sample-barcoded 5' primer served in a second PCR lasting roughly 7 to 11 cycles. TCRdb fed the 5' RACE reads into MiXCR, producing one record per CDR3 protein. The sample records hundreds of thousands of distinct CDR3 sequences, over 20% being singletons. Germline V gene data show CDR1 as SEHNR and CDR2 as FQNEAQ (reference sequence). V gave up 4 bases and J gave up 1 base; unmatched junction bases: 7. The CDR3 extends over 17 amino acids. The V call is TRBV7-9, the J call TRBJ2-3, with 11 bases lining up with TRBD2. This receptor was taken from a man between 70 and 80 years old in good health. The specimen sequenced was blood. CDR3 residues: CASSSPLLAGGTDTQYF. The CDR3 DNA reads TGTGCCAGCAGCTCGCCTCTACTAGCGGGGGGCACAGATACGCAGTATTTT.